Below, 29 T cell receptor beta chains from the same sample are listed, as sequenced in a study of T-cell reconstitution after alpha-beta-depleted transplantation in children. Unique molecular identifiers were used to barcode this TCRbeta library. TCRdb independently ran MiXCR on the PCR reads; one entry per CDR3 protein. This sample has approximately 980,000 distinct CDR3 sequences, with under 30% found just once. Sequencing used PBMCs, mostly from graft donor cells, obtained 360 days after TCRalphabeta/CD19-depleted stem cell transplant. All receptors come from a boy less than two years old who had a stem cell transplant for SCID, so the T cells may come from the graft donor.

DNA of the CDR3: TGTGCCAGCAGTAGGTTATCCGGGAAAGAGACCCAGTACTTC. It specifies CASSRLSGKETQYF. The chain has TRBV6-1 and TRBJ2-5, with D possibly matching TRBD2 (5 bases). Deletions cut 5 bases from V and 3 bases from J, with 13 bases between. This CDR3 spans 14 amino acids. The germline V gene encodes CDR1 MNHNS and CDR2 SASEGT.

V and J are TRBV12-3 or TRBV12-4 and TRBJ1-5, with a possible D match to TRBD1 (6 bases). Trimming pared 3 bases from V and 2 bases from J, leaving 14 bases between. The CDR3 extends over 16 amino acids. CDR3 loop: CASSLGGRGGNQPQHF. The CDR3 DNA follows: TGTGCCAGCAGTTTGGGGGGGCGCGGGGGCAATCAGCCCCAGCATTTT.

This chain links TRBV28 with TRBJ1-4; D is unclear. Trimming shortened V by 4 bases and J by 10 bases, and 19 bases separated the two germline ends. The CDR3 runs to 15 residues. Per germline, CDR1 MDHEN and CDR2 SYDVKM. The chain's CDR3 is CASSSFESPLRKLFF. In DNA, the CDR3 is TGTGCCAGCAGTTCATTTGAATCGCCTCTACGAAAACTGTTTTTT.

The chain uses TRBV11-2 and TRBJ1-2; no firm D call. The CDR3 spans 14 residues. Trimming took 2 bases from V and 6 from J, leaving 13 bases between them. Germline V gives CDR1 SGHAT, CDR2 FQNNGV. CDR3 amino acids: CASSLFGRHDGYTF. DNA for the CDR3: TGTGCCAGCAGCTTATTTGGACGTCACGATGGCTACACCTTC. The complete variable domain, with remaining parts taken from reference TRBV11-2 and TRBJ1-2, reads EAGVAQSPRYKIIEKRQSVAFWCNPISGHATLYWYQQILGQGPKLLIQFQNNGVVDDSQLPKDRFSAERLKGVDSTLKIQPAKLEDSAVYLCASSLFGRHDGYTFGSGTRLTVV.

The V and J genes are TRBV29-1 and TRBJ2-5; TRBD2 is a possible D gene (5 bases). Germline V gene data show CDR1 as SQVTM and CDR2 as ANQGSEA. Trimming removed 2 bases from V and 1 base from J, with 11 bases in between. CDR3 length: 14 residues. The CDR3 sequence is CSVESRLSQETQYF. CDR3 nucleotide sequence: TGCAGCGTTGAAAGTCGACTATCCCAAGAGACCCAGTACTTC.

This clonotype came up a few times. V and J are TRBV12-3 or TRBV12-4 and TRBJ2-3; 7 bases are shared with TRBD2. V was clipped by 4 bases and J by 5 bases; unmatched bases: 6. The length of the CDR3 is 14 residues. CDR3 coding DNA: TGTGCCAGCAGTTCGGGACTATTGGAAGATACGCAGTATTTT. It specifies CASSSGLLEDTQYF.

This clonotype was counted a few times. The chain links TRBV20-1 to TRBJ2-3; 13 bases map to TRBD2. The CDR3 totals 13 residues. Per the germline V gene, CDR1 is DFQATT and CDR2 is SNEGSKA (reference sequence). V dropped 6 bases and J dropped 8; count of bases not matched to a gene: 5. The CDR3 sequence: CSALLAGGLTQYF. The CDR3 DNA follows: TGCAGTGCCTTACTAGCGGGGGGGCTTACGCAGTATTTT.

This clonotype was counted between two and nine times. This rearrangement joins TRBV20-1 to TRBJ2-1; 13 bases are a match to TRBD2. Germline V lookup: CDR1 DFQATT, CDR2 SNEGSKA (reference sequence). V trimming: 6 bases; J trimming: 5 bases; junction bases outside the gene matches: 10. The CDR3 has 16 amino acids. The CDR3 DNA is TGCAGTGCCCTACTAGCGGGGGGGCCTATAAACAATGAGCAGTTCTTC. This codes for CSALLAGGPINNEQFF.

This clonotype appeared a few times. The genes are TRBV6-5 and TRBJ1-1; D unresolved. Germline-derived CDR1 and CDR2 are MNHEY and SVGAGI. V lost 3 bases to trimming and J lost 5 bases, with 7 bases between them. The CDR3 sequence is 12 residues long. CDR3: CASSYLGTEAFF. DNA for the CDR3: TGTGCCAGCAGTTATCTCGGGACTGAAGCTTTCTTT.

This chain uses TRBV12-3 or TRBV12-4 with TRBJ1-5; weak D call: TRBD1 (6 bases). This CDR3 spans 15 amino acids. Trimming took 6 bases from V and 0 from J, leaving 12 bases between them. The CDR3 here is CASSKTDSSNQPQHF. Here the CDR3 DNA reads TGTGCCAGCAGCAAAACGGACAGTAGCAATCAGCCCCAGCATTTT.

V usage is TRBV7-6 and J usage is TRBJ2-1; perhaps TRBD2 as D (6 bases). V lost 2 bases, J lost 4 bases, and 15 bases lay in between. The CDR3 runs to 16 residues. The germline V gene has CDR1 SGHVS and CDR2 FNYEAQ. CDR3 coding DNA: TGTGCCAGCAGCTTACATGCGGGGACTTTTTACAATGAGCAGTTCTTC. Translated: CASSLHAGTFYNEQFF. Together with reference TRBV7-6 and TRBJ2-1, the CDR3 gives the full variable domain: GAGVSQSPRYKVTKRGQDVALRCDPISGHVSLYWYRQALGQGPEFLTYFNYEAQQDKSGLPNDRFSAERPEGSISTLTIQRTEQRDSAMYRCASSLHAGTFYNEQFFGPGTRLTVL.

The chain recombines TRBV7-8 with TRBJ2-5; possibly TRBD1 for D (5 bases). The CDR3 contains 14 residues. Germline V gene sequence: CDR1 SGHVS, CDR2 FQNEAQ. Trimming stripped 4 bases from V and 1 base from J, with 10 bases between. The CDR3 DNA is TGTGCCAGCAGCTCGACAGCAGTCCAAGAGACCCAGTACTTC. It is translated as CASSSTAVQETQYF.

The chain carries TRBV3-1 and TRBJ2-2; a weak D match, TRBD1 (6 bases). The CDR3 loop spans 13 amino acids. The ends were cut back, 9 bases at V and 5 bases at J, with 13 bases in the middle. Germline V gene lookup returns CDR1 LGHDT and CDR2 YNNKEL (reference sequence). Written as DNA, the CDR3 is TGTGCCAGTCTAAACAGGGATACCGGGGAGCTGTTTTTT. Translating gives CASLNRDTGELFF.

The rearrangement uses TRBV5-1 and TRBJ2-2; D is uncertain. Between the trimmed V and J ends, which lost 4 bases and 6 bases, there was a span of 10 bases. CDR3 length: 13 amino acids. The germline V gene encodes CDR1 SGHRS and CDR2 YFSETQ. The CDR3 bases are TGCGCCAGCAGCCCTCCTGTGGCCGGGGAGCTGTTTTTT. Translation gives CASSPPVAGELFF.

This clonotype was seen a handful of times. This chain links TRBV29-1 with TRBJ1-4; 7 positions agree with TRBD1. In germline, CDR1 is SQVTM, CDR2 ANQGSEA. This CDR3 comprises 14 residues. Trimming at V came to 5 bases and at J to 10 bases, leaving 13 bases not matched to a gene. CDR3 sequence: CSVFTGAPGGKLFF. As DNA, the CDR3 is TGCAGCGTTTTTACAGGGGCCCCTGGCGGAAAACTGTTTTTT.

The chain employs TRBV6-5 and TRBJ1-6; D is uncertain. Germline V gives CDR1 MNHEY, CDR2 SVGAGI. Trimming shortened V by 5 bases and J by 7 bases, and 12 bases separated the two germline ends. The CDR3 spans 14 residues. In nucleotides, the CDR3 is TGTGCCAGCAGTCGCCGGGTGCTAAATTCACCCCTCCACTTT. Protein product: CASSRRVLNSPLHF.

The V gene is TRBV3-1, the J gene TRBJ2-5; 7 bases are a match to TRBD2. The length of the CDR3 is 16 residues. Trimming took 7 bases from V and 0 from J; bases not matched to a gene: 11. CDR1 LGHDT and CDR2 YNNKEL come from the germline V gene (reference sequence). CDR3 region: CASMGLAGDYQETQYF. CDR3 bases: TGTGCCAGCATGGGCCTCGCGGGGGATTACCAAGAGACCCAGTACTTC.

This clonotype was counted a few times. The J gene is TRBJ2-2, the V gene TRBV12-3 or TRBV12-4; no reliable D call. This CDR3 has 13 amino acids. V was pared by 7 bases and J by 5 bases, with 11 bases between. The CDR3 region has the DNA TGTGCCAGCAAAAGACTTGTAACCGGGGAGCTGTTTTTT. Its translation: CASKRLVTGELFF.

This clonotype was counted a few times. The chain employs TRBV4-3 and TRBJ2-3; 9 bases agree with TRBD1. Trimming took 4 bases from V and 7 from J; bases not matched to a gene: 6. The CDR3 is 14 residues long. Germline CDR1 LGHNA, CDR2 YSLEER. The CDR3 reads CASSLGTGTNTQYF. CDR3 DNA sequence: TGCGCCAGCAGCCTCGGGACAGGGACTAATACGCAGTATTTT.

J is TRBJ1-2 and V is TRBV5-1; the D is unclear. The ends were cut back, 4 bases at V and 6 bases at J, with 16 bases in the middle. Germline assignment: CDR1 SGHRS and CDR2 YFSETQ. The CDR3 contains 14 residues. The CDR3: CASSPRPDADGYTF. The CDR3 region has the DNA TGCGCCAGCAGCCCACGGCCGGACGCCGATGGCTACACCTTC.

This clonotype was seen a few times. V usage is TRBV20-1 and J usage is TRBJ2-3, with D possibly TRBD1 on 5 matching bases. Germline CDR1 DFQATT, CDR2 SNEGSKA (reference sequence). The ends were cut back, 3 bases at V and 4 bases at J, with 11 bases in the middle. This CDR3 region has 13 residues. CDR3 sequence: CSASPRVPDTQYF. CDR3 coding DNA: TGCAGTGCTAGCCCCAGGGTCCCAGATACGCAGTATTTT.

Of note for this clonotype: The junction does not match germline at one end; this may be a read error. The V and J genes are TRBV7-9 and TRBJ2-7; 10 bases match TRBD1. Germline V gene sequence: CDR1 SEHNR, CDR2 FQNEAQ (reference sequence). The CDR3 spans 15 residues. In nucleotides, the CDR3 is TGTGCCAGCAGCCGACCGGGATCGGGACAGGGGACCCTACACTTC. Amino acid sequence: CASSRPGSGQGTLHF.

This clonotype was counted a few times. CDR3 sequence reads: CASSLQGHGELFF. DNA of the CDR3: TGTGCCAGCAGCTTACAGGGCCACGGGGAGCTGTTTTTT. This chain connects TRBV7-2 to TRBJ2-2; weak D call: TRBD1 (5 bases). This CDR3 contains 13 residues. Germline assignment: CDR1 SGHTA and CDR2 FQGNSA. The V gene lost 2 bases and the J gene lost 7 bases, with 8 bases spanning the gap. Full variable domain (missing parts from reference TRBV7-2 and TRBJ2-2): GAGVSQSPSNKVTEKGKDVELRCDPISGHTALYWYRQSLGQGLEFLIYFQGNSAPDKSGLPSDRFSAERTGGSVSTLTIQRTQQEDSAVYLCASSLQGHGELFFGEGSRLTVL.

The genes are TRBV12-3 or TRBV12-4 and TRBJ2-1; 8 nucleotides line up with TRBD1. The junction had 9 bases not matched to a gene; V was cut back by 6 bases and J by 8 bases. This CDR3 is built from 14 residues. The CDR3 region is CASSRTGLRDEQFF. The DNA for the CDR3 is TGTGCCAGCAGCAGGACAGGGTTACGGGATGAGCAGTTCTTC.

J is TRBJ2-7 and V is TRBV5-1, with D possibly TRBD2 on 6 matching bases. The V and J ends lost 5 bases and 1 base respectively, with 16 bases between them. The CDR3 is made up of 15 amino acids. CDR1 is SGHRS and CDR2 is YFSETQ in the germline V gene. CDR3 residues: CASSSGQAGSYEQYF. The CDR3 nucleotides read TGCGCCAGCAGTTCGGGGCAGGCGGGATCCTACGAGCAGTACTTC.

The V gene is TRBV12-3 or TRBV12-4, the J gene TRBJ2-7; weak D call: TRBD2 (6 bases). The CDR3 sequence is 14 residues long. Trimming took 5 bases from V and 6 from J, leaving 17 bases between them. The CDR3 loop reads CASSPPSAGTEQYF. The CDR3 DNA reads TGTGCCAGCAGTCCCCCGTCCGCGGGAACCGAGCAGTACTTC.

J is TRBJ2-3 and V is TRBV9, with 11 bases lining up with TRBD2. The germline V gene has CDR1 SGDLS and CDR2 YYNGEE. V dropped 0 bases and J dropped 2; count of bases not matched to a gene: 2. There are 16 residues in the CDR3. DNA for the CDR3: TGTGCCAGCAGCGTAGGGACTAGCGGGTACACAGATACGCAGTATTTT. Encoded protein: CASSVGTSGYTDTQYF.

V gene TRBV7-8 combines with J gene TRBJ1-2; D is perhaps TRBD1 (6 bases). Germline V gene sequence: CDR1 SGHVS, CDR2 FQNEAQ. V was shortened by 3 bases and J by 2 bases, with 16 bases between the two germline ends. The CDR3 is 16 amino acids. CDR3 nucleotides: TGTGCCAGCAGCTTTTCCCTAAGACAGGACAACTATGGCTACACCTTC. Protein sequence: CASSFSLRQDNYGYTF.

The J gene is TRBJ2-7, the V gene TRBV12-3 or TRBV12-4; 9 nucleotides match TRBD2. This CDR3 is built from 15 residues. With 2 bases clipped from V and 5 bases from J, the junction kept 7 bases outside the gene matches. CDR3 amino acids: CASSLLASGVHEQYF. CDR3 bases: TGTGCCAGCAGTTTATTAGCTAGCGGGGTCCACGAGCAGTACTTC.